This TCR beta chain was observed in a study of human T cells and chemical hapten exposure. From germline, CDR1 is KGHSH and CDR2 LQKENI. With 1 base removed from V and 3 bases from J, the gap between germline ends came to 6 bases. The length of the CDR3 is 14 residues. This clonotype was counted many times. TCRdb re-derived calls from the RACE reads in MiXCR, one entry per CDR3 protein. In the table there are about 120,000 distinct CDR3 sequences, over 10% of which are singletons. Time point denoted: patch test 1, 2 weeks after DPC sensitization. This sample's treatment: therapeutic diphenylcyclopropenone sensitization with weekly scalp DPC.

V usage is TRBV18 and J usage is TRBJ2-2, with D possibly matching TRBD1 (5 bases). The clonotype was recovered from a woman in her forties or fifties with alopecia areata. Some clones in this sample may be carry-over from other donors' samples. The sequencing here drew on whole blood, taken in connection with sensitization to the hapten diphenylcyclopropenone (DPC). As DNA, the CDR3 is TGTGCCAGCTCACCACTACAGGACACCGGGGAGCTGTTTTTT. Its protein product is CASSPLQDTGELFF.